The next 22 T cell receptor beta chains were all read from a single sample in a study of beta chain features in type 1 diabetes. Expressed TCRB transcripts were sequenced because the entire RNA isolate underwent reverse transcription. TCRdb's table, derived via immunoSEQ multiplex PCR, lists solely in-frame clones and lacks some. In the table there are roughly 250,000 clones, around 68% of which are singletons. Sequencing was carried out using naive CD4+ T cells from blood. These TCRs come from a man aged 30 to 45 in good health.

This clone appeared a single time. The gene calls are TRBV29-1 and TRBJ1-4, with 9 bases matching TRBD1. With 3 bases clipped from V and 7 bases from J, the junction kept 9 bases outside the gene matches. The CDR3 spans 15 residues. Germline V gene sequence: CDR1 SQVTM, CDR2 ANQGSEA. The CDR3 nucleotides read TGCAGCGTTGATGTTCCCGGGACAGGGAGTGAAAAACTGTTTTTT. It yields the protein CSVDVPGTGSEKLFF.

The chain carries TRBV14 and TRBJ2-1, with 10 bases matching TRBD2. With V trimmed by 5 bases and J by 7 bases, 2 bases remained unmatched. Per germline, CDR1 SGHDN and CDR2 FVKESK. This CDR3 spans 13 amino acids. In DNA, the CDR3 is TGTGCCAGCAGCTCGACTAGCGGGAATGAGCAGTTCTTC. Protein sequence: CASSSTSGNEQFF.

This chain joins TRBV30 and TRBJ1-6; D possibly corresponds to TRBD1 (5 bases). Trimming removed 1 base at V and 7 bases at J, with 14 bases between. The CDR3 extends over 15 amino acids. Germline CDR1 is GTSNPN and CDR2 is SVGIG (reference sequence). Written as DNA, the CDR3 is TGTGCCTGGAGTGGCAGCGGGGGAGGGAATTCACCCCTCCACTTT. It yields the protein CAWSGSGGGNSPLHF.

V gene TRBV6-5 combines with J gene TRBJ2-7; D is uncertain. This CDR3 region has 15 residues. Germline CDR1 and CDR2: MNHEY and SVGAGI. The V gene lost 2 bases and the J gene lost 1 base, with 12 bases spanning the gap. CDR3 in amino acids: CASSYTPLKSYEQYF. The CDR3 DNA sequence: TGTGCCAGCAGTTACACACCGTTAAAGTCCTACGAGCAGTACTTC.

The rearrangement uses TRBV11-1 and TRBJ2-5; no firm D call. Germline-derived CDR1 and CDR2 are SGHAT and FQDESV (reference sequence). The ends were cut back, 5 bases at V and 0 bases at J, with 1 base in the middle. The CDR3 consists of 11 residues. This chain's CDR3 is CASSHQETQYF. The CDR3 coding sequence is TGTGCCAGCAGCCACCAAGAGACCCAGTACTTC.

The chain carries TRBV7-9 and TRBJ1-4, with unresolved D. V lost 5 bases to trimming and J lost 5 bases, with 3 bases between them. Germline V gene sequence: CDR1 SEHNR, CDR2 FQNEAQ (reference sequence). The CDR3 is 11 residues long. CDR3 sequence reads: CASSLNEKLFF. The CDR3, as DNA: TGTGCCAGCAGCCTGAATGAAAAACTGTTTTTT.

The chain is built from TRBV30 and TRBJ1-2; D may be TRBD1 (6 bases). This CDR3 has 13 residues. V was trimmed by 8 bases and J by 0 bases, leaving 13 bases between them. CDR1 and CDR2 (germline): GTSNPN, SVGIG (reference sequence). CDR3 nucleotide sequence: TGTGCCAGCGACAGGCGAGCTAACTATGGCTACACCTTC. The encoded protein is CASDRRANYGYTF.

The chain recombines TRBV7-2 with TRBJ2-7; the D is unclear. There are 13 residues in the CDR3. Trimming stripped 5 bases from V and 2 bases from J, with 10 bases between. The germline gives CDR1 SGHTA, CDR2 FQGNSA. The CDR3 sequence is CASSPGPAYEQYF. The DNA for the CDR3 is TGTGCCAGCAGCCCCGGACCGGCCTACGAGCAGTACTTC.

The V and J genes are TRBV5-1 and TRBJ2-7; D is uncertain. V was shortened by 4 bases and J by 5 bases, with 10 bases between the two germline ends. This CDR3 is built from 12 residues. Germline values: CDR1 SGHRS, CDR2 YFSETQ. CDR3 DNA sequence: TGCGCCAGCAGCATAGACCGGAACGAGCAGTACTTC. This translates into CASSIDRNEQYF.

V gene TRBV2 combines with J gene TRBJ2-3; D unresolved. Trimming cost V 1 base and J 5 bases, with 4 bases left between them. The CDR3 is 12 residues long. Germline CDR1 reads SNHLY; CDR2 reads FYNNEI. CDR3 in amino acids: CASSEGLDTQYF. CDR3 coding DNA: TGTGCCAGCAGTGAAGGCCTAGATACGCAGTATTTT. The full variable domain, with the rest looked up from reference TRBV2 and TRBJ2-3, is EPEVTQTPSHQVTQMGQEVILRCVPISNHLYFYWYRQILGQKVEFLVSFYNNEISEKSEIFDDQFSVERPDGSNFTLKIRSTKLEDSAMYFCASSEGLDTQYFGPGTRLTVL.

This chain uses TRBV6-1 with TRBJ1-2; 10 bases match TRBD1. Germline CDR1 and CDR2: MNHNS and SASEGT. CDR3 length: 12 residues. Unmatched junction bases numbered 4, after V lost 7 bases and J lost 8 bases. In DNA form, the CDR3 reads TGTGCCAGCACCGGGACAGGGGCCGGCTACACCTTC. It yields the protein CASTGTGAGYTF.

The chain employs TRBV4-3 and TRBJ2-1; a possible D gene is TRBD2 (5 bases). Germline CDR1 LGHNA, CDR2 YSLEER. Trimming removed 0 bases from V and 2 bases from J, with 11 bases in between. The CDR3 contains 16 residues. This CDR3 is CASSQDLERAYNEQFF. In DNA, the CDR3 is TGCGCCAGCAGCCAAGATCTTGAGAGGGCCTACAATGAGCAGTTCTTC.

This clone has more than one count but fewer than ten. This chain's CDR3 is CAWRDNEKLFF. DNA for the CDR3: TGTGCCTGGAGGGACAATGAAAAACTGTTTTTT. The chain combines TRBV30 with TRBJ1-4; D call uncertain. Trimming cost V 3 bases and J 5 bases, with 4 bases left between them. In germline, CDR1 is GTSNPN, CDR2 SVGIG (reference sequence). This CDR3 has 11 amino acids.

The chain joins TRBV29-1 to TRBJ1-2; TRBD1 aligns across 7 bases. V dropped 6 bases and J dropped 0; count of bases not matched to a gene: 4. Germline lookup yields CDR1 SQVTM and CDR2 ANQGSEA. The CDR3 runs 13 residues. DNA of the CDR3: TGCAGCGTGACAGGGCGGGCTAACTATGGCTACACCTTC. It translates to CSVTGRANYGYTF.

The chain uses TRBV9 and TRBJ1-1; perhaps TRBD1 as D (6 bases). In germline, CDR1 is SGDLS, CDR2 YYNGEE. The CDR3 is made up of 17 amino acids. Deletions cut 4 bases from V and 1 base from J, with 20 bases between. As DNA, the CDR3 is TGTGCCAGCAGCTCCCCGGGGGCCCGGCGTAAGAACACTGAAGCTTTCTTT. This codes for CASSSPGARRKNTEAFF.

The chain links TRBV5-1 to TRBJ2-3; D is undetermined. Trimming removed 0 bases from V and 3 bases from J, with 8 bases in between. The length of the CDR3 is 14 residues. CDR1 SGHRS and CDR2 YFSETQ come from the germline V gene. The CDR3 here is CASSLDLGTDTQYF. Written as DNA, the CDR3 is TGCGCCAGCAGCTTGGATTTGGGGACAGATACGCAGTATTTT.

The V call is TRBV7-2, the J call TRBJ2-4; D gene uncertain. The germline gives CDR1 SGHTA, CDR2 FQGNSA. This CDR3 has 15 residues. Trimming removed 5 bases from V and 5 bases from J, with 16 bases in between. The DNA of the CDR3 is TGTGCCAGCAGCCCAAGGACGGGTGTCGAAAACATTCAGTACTTC. As protein: CASSPRTGVENIQYF.

CDR3 residues: CASSPYGGRGETQYF. Here the CDR3 DNA reads TGCGCCAGCAGTCCCTATGGAGGGAGGGGAGAGACCCAGTACTTC. The rearrangement uses TRBV4-3 and TRBJ2-5, with TRBD2 matching over 7 bases. The germline V gene has CDR1 LGHNA and CDR2 YSLEER. The CDR3 totals 15 residues. V lost 6 bases, J lost 4 bases, and 11 bases stayed unmatched.

The chain couples TRBV9 to TRBJ2-7; 11 bases match TRBD2. J was trimmed by 0 bases and V by 4 bases; bases with no gene match: 6. The germline CDR1 and CDR2 sequences are SGDLS and YYNGEE. This CDR3 region has 16 residues. In DNA, the CDR3 is TGTGCCAGCAGCAAGACTAGCGGGACGAGCTCCTACGAGCAGTACTTC. Amino acid sequence: CASSKTSGTSSYEQYF.

This clone was counted only a few times. CDR3 region: CASSGDFFYEQYF. In DNA form, the CDR3 reads TGTGCCAGCAGCGGGGACTTCTTCTACGAGCAGTACTTC. V usage is TRBV14 and J usage is TRBJ2-7, with D maybe TRBD2 (6 bases). Germline CDR1 and CDR2: SGHDN and FVKESK. This CDR3 contains 13 residues. V gave up 5 bases and J gave up 3 bases, with 11 bases separating them.

This clone was counted a few times. CDR3 region: CAWSQTLGNQPQHF. The DNA for the CDR3 is TGTGCCTGGAGTCAGACCCTCGGGAATCAGCCCCAGCATTTT. The chain employs TRBV30 and TRBJ1-5; D is uncertain. Trimming cost V 2 bases and J 4 bases, with 12 bases left between them. This CDR3 comprises 14 residues. Germline V gives CDR1 GTSNPN, CDR2 SVGIG (reference sequence).

The rearrangement uses TRBV11-2 and TRBJ2-3; a possible D gene is TRBD2 (5 bases). Looked up from germline, CDR1 is SGHAT and CDR2 is FQNNGV. The V end was cut by 5 bases, the J end by 5 bases, with 14 bases between. The CDR3 has 14 amino acids. This CDR3 is CASSPLLLGDTQYF. The DNA for the CDR3 is TGTGCCAGCAGCCCCCTCTTACTAGGAGATACGCAGTATTTT.